This is a list of T cell receptor beta chains from one sample in a study of blood T cells in healthy people across ages. One entry per CDR3 protein results from TCRdb running MiXCR on the 5' RACE reads. The data show about 680,000 distinct CDR3 sequences, around 48% seen once. Source material: blood. Source of these receptors: a woman aged 60 to 75 in good health. Each CDR3 is given with its conserved first and last residue. Fields, in order: D gene, clone size, V gene, J gene, CDR3 protein, CDR3 DNA. D genes are given only for firm matches. Part of the rows lack a size; the others show once, few, many or a class for expanded clones.

>-|-|TRBV10-3|TRBJ1-1
CAISQAGQRSSAFF
TGTGCCATCAGTCAGGCAGGACAGCGATCTTCAGCTTTCTTT
>-|-|TRBV6-5|TRBJ1-1
CASRLTGTNTEAFF
TGTGCCAGCAGACTAACCGGGACTAACACTGAAGCTTTCTTT
>TRBD2|-|TRBV7-6|TRBJ2-3
CASSSTGTRGDTQYF
TGTGCCAGCAGTTCCACCGGGACTAGAGGCGATACGCAGTATTTT
>TRBD1|many|TRBV12-3/TRBV12-4|TRBJ2-7
CASSLNPAGGNLEQYF
TGTGCCAGCAGTTTAAATCCGGCAGGGGGAAATTTGGAGCAGTACTTC
>TRBD2|-|TRBV27|TRBJ2-7
CASRSLAGGGLEQYF
TGTGCCAGCAGGAGCCTAGCGGGAGGCGGTTTAGAGCAGTACTTC
>-|few|TRBV6-6|TRBJ2-1
CASGSLSFGNEQFF
TGTGCCAGCGGTTCCCTATCATTTGGCAATGAGCAGTTCTTC
>-|-|TRBV13|TRBJ2-5
CASSLDGGTIPGTQYF
TGTGCCAGCAGCTTAGATGGAGGGACGATCCCGGGGACCCAGTACTTC
>TRBD1|many|TRBV7-3|TRBJ2-5
CASSPRQGIEEQYF
TGTGCCAGCAGCCCCCGACAGGGAATAGAGGAGCAGTACTTC
>-|few|TRBV3-1|TRBJ2-1
CASSHSGSTGNEQFF
TGTGCCAGCAGCCACTCCGGGTCCACAGGCAATGAGCAGTTCTTC
>TRBD2|few|TRBV6-5|TRBJ2-7
CASRMGLAGNEQYF
TGTGCCAGCAGAATGGGACTAGCGGGCAACGAGCAGTACTTC
>-|few|TRBV20-1|TRBJ2-7
CSARDGRRGGGYEQYF
TGCAGTGCTAGAGATGGAAGGCGGGGCGGTGGATACGAGCAGTACTTC
>TRBD1|few|TRBV5-1|TRBJ2-5
CASSLEGTGWQETQYF
TGCGCCAGCAGCTTGGAAGGGACAGGGTGGCAAGAGACCCAGTACTTC
>-|-|TRBV28|TRBJ1-5
CASKRRVGQPQHF
TGTGCCAGCAAAAGAAGAGTTGGTCAGCCCCAGCATTTT
>TRBD2|many|TRBV9|TRBJ2-1
CASSVVGRENEQFF
TGTGCCAGCAGCGTAGTTGGGCGGGAGAATGAGCAGTTCTTC
>-|-|TRBV7-9|TRBJ1-1
CVSCEGRSDEAFF
TGTGTCAGCTGCGAGGGCCGGTCCGATGAAGCTTTCTTT
>-|-|TRBV5-1|TRBJ2-1
CASRTGSGNYNEQFF
TGCGCCAGCAGGACCGGTAGCGGCAACTACAATGAGCAGTTCTTC
>TRBD1|-|TRBV7-2|TRBJ2-7
CASSFKYWTGDTYEQYF
TGTGCCAGCAGCTTCAAGTATTGGACAGGGGATACCTACGAGCAGTACTTC
>-|-|TRBV20-1|TRBJ2-3
CSGQYSTDTQYF
TGCAGTGGACAGTATAGCACAGATACGCAGTATTTT
>-|many|TRBV10-3|TRBJ2-3
CAISESDTQYF
TGTGCCATCAGTGAATCTGATACGCAGTATTTT
>TRBD2|-|TRBV29-1|TRBJ2-5
CSVGRGLVGRETQYF
TGCAGCGTTGGCCGGGGACTAGTGGGTCGAGAGACCCAGTACTTC
>-|-|TRBV6-1|TRBJ1-1
CASSVEVDTEAFF
TGTGCCAGCAGTGTCGAGGTGGACACTGAAGCTTTCTTT
>TRBD2|many|TRBV7-2|TRBJ2-7
CASSGTSGYEQYF
TGTGCCAGCAGCGGGACTAGCGGCTACGAGCAGTACTTC
>-|-|TRBV7-2|TRBJ2-1
CASSLGGSWGGEQFF
TGTGCCAGCAGCTTAGGAGGTAGCTGGGGCGGTGAGCAGTTCTTC
>-|-|TRBV2|TRBJ1-5
CASSEYAQPQHF
TGTGCCAGCAGTGAATACGCTCAGCCCCAGCATTTT
>TRBD2|-|TRBV5-1|TRBJ2-1
CASSLVALVAGAYNEQFF
TGCGCCAGCAGCTTGGTCGCCCTCGTAGCGGGGGCCTACAATGAGCAGTTCTTC
>-|many|TRBV7-2|TRBJ2-5
CASSLAAGQETQYF
TGTGCCAGCAGCTTGGCAGCGGGCCAAGAGACCCAGTACTTC
>TRBD1|-|TRBV7-6|TRBJ2-1
CASSKLRDSPYNEQFF
TGTGCCAGCAGTAAACTCCGGGACAGCCCCTACAATGAGCAGTTCTTC